The 13 T cell receptor beta chains presented below share a single source sample, sequenced in a study of cytotoxic CD8 clonotypes in ibrutinib-treated CLL (dated by TCRdb to the early 2020s). This sample's time point label indicates: about a year on ibrutinib. The method was the immunoSEQ multiplex PCR assay. TCRdb took this table from immuneACCESS and kept in-frame rearrangements with V and J called. Such tables lack part of the clones; where checked against another copy, unresolved V genes explain under half of the gap, and the rest is unexplained. The sample has around 70,000 clones on record, roughly nine tenths of them singletons. Roughly 3% of the sample is held by the ten biggest clonotypes. The sequences come from PBMCs, collected after 12 months of ibrutinib treatment. Every receptor here comes from a human donor with chronic lymphocytic leukemia.

V and J are TRBV25-1 and TRBJ1-1; D gene unclear. The V gene's germline CDR1 is MGHDK and CDR2 SYGVNS. The CDR3 spans 13 residues. The V end was cut by 3 bases, the J end by 4 bases, with 9 bases between. The CDR3 region is CASSEDEVTEAFF. In nucleotides, the CDR3 is TGTGCCAGCAGTGAGGATGAGGTCACTGAAGCTTTCTTT.

The chain carries TRBV11-2 and TRBJ2-1, with 8 bases fitting TRBD2. Per the germline V gene, CDR1 is SGHAT and CDR2 is FQNNGV. The CDR3 is 14 residues long. The V and J ends lost 3 bases and 8 bases, in that order; junction bases with no gene match: 6. In DNA, the CDR3 is TGTGCCAGCAGCTTCGGCGGGAGGACGGATGAGCAGTTCTTC. Translated: CASSFGGRTDEQFF.

V is TRBV27 and J is TRBJ1-5; D might be TRBD1 (5 bases). V was shortened by 0 bases and J by 2 bases, with 8 bases between the two germline ends. CDR1 MNHEY and CDR2 SMNVEV come from the germline V gene (reference sequence). The CDR3 is 15 residues long. The CDR3 sequence: CASSLSGQRNQPQHF. CDR3 coding DNA: TGTGCCAGCAGTTTATCGGGGCAGCGCAATCAGCCCCAGCATTTT.

The chain couples TRBV4-1 to TRBJ1-1; D perhaps matches TRBD1 (5 bases). The CDR3 extends over 18 amino acids. Germline assignment: CDR1 MGHRA and CDR2 YSYEKL. V lost 1 base, J lost 2 bases, and 20 bases lay in between. The CDR3 DNA follows: TGCGCCAGCAGCCAAGTTCGAGGCGGGAGGGGAAGAAACACTGAAGCTTTCTTT. Residues: CASSQVRGGRGRNTEAFF.

This chain joins TRBV2 and TRBJ2-3; D is uncertain. The germline gives CDR1 SNHLY, CDR2 FYNNEI. Trimming left V 9 bases short and J 6 bases short, with 7 bases between. The length of the CDR3 is 10 residues. Written as DNA, the CDR3 is TGTGCCAGGGGCGGCGATACGCAGTATTTT. Residues: CARGGDTQYF.

The chain combines TRBV6-5 with TRBJ2-5, with 9 bases lining up with TRBD2. From germline, CDR1 is MNHEY and CDR2 SVGAGI. Trimming at V came to 1 base and at J to 4 bases, leaving 4 bases not matched to a gene. This CDR3 contains 15 residues. The CDR3 sequence: CASSYLAGEGETQYF. The CDR3 DNA reads as TGTGCCAGCAGTTACTTAGCGGGAGAGGGAGAGACCCAGTACTTC.

The chain links TRBV5-1 to TRBJ2-4; TRBD1 matches at 8 bases. V was pared by 3 bases and J by 9 bases, with 8 bases of the junction left unmatched. The germline V gene encodes CDR1 SGHRS and CDR2 YFSETQ. The CDR3 length is 14 residues. Written as DNA, the CDR3 is TGCGCCAGCAGCTCGGACAGGGTGGTCGGCATTCAGTACTTC. It codes for CASSSDRVVGIQYF.

This chain links TRBV5-5 with TRBJ2-7; TRBD1 is a possible D gene (6 bases). CDR1 is SGHKS, CDR2 YYEKEE, per germline (reference sequence). This CDR3 comprises 13 residues. Trimming took 7 bases from V and 1 from J, leaving 12 bases between them. In DNA, the CDR3 is TGTGCCAGCGGTAAAGACAGGTCCTACGAGCAGTACTTC. Its translation is CASGKDRSYEQYF.

The V and J genes are TRBV6-1 and TRBJ1-5, with D perhaps matching TRBD1 (5 bases). This CDR3 has 14 amino acids. V shed 5 bases and J shed 5 bases, with 13 bases lying between them. From germline, CDR1 is MNHNS and CDR2 SASEGT. The CDR3 nucleotides read TGTGCCAGCAGTACAGAAATACAGGATCAGCCCCAGCATTTT. As protein: CASSTEIQDQPQHF.

The J gene is TRBJ1-2, the V gene TRBV5-1; TRBD1 might be the D (5 bases). From germline, CDR1 is SGHRS and CDR2 YFSETQ. This CDR3 comprises 14 residues. Deletions cut 3 bases from V and 1 base from J, with 10 bases between. This CDR3 is CASSSGANNYGYTF. CDR3 DNA: TGCGCCAGCAGCTCTGGGGCGAATAACTATGGCTACACCTTC.

The chain couples TRBV6-5 to TRBJ1-5, with D unclear. V lost 2 bases and J lost 5, with 10 bases in between. Germline CDR1 reads MNHEY; CDR2 reads SVGAGI. The CDR3 length is 14 residues. CDR3: CASSYGQNHQPQHF. CDR3 nucleotide sequence: TGTGCCAGCAGTTACGGGCAGAATCATCAGCCCCAGCATTTT.

To note about this clone: Distinct nucleotide sequences in the sample also encode this CDR3. This chain links TRBV2 with TRBJ2-3, with TRBD1 matching 8 bases. V dropped 7 bases and J dropped 6; count of bases not matched to a gene: 12. Germline loops: CDR1 SNHLY, CDR2 FYNNEI. The CDR3 runs 15 residues. The CDR3 protein is CASKRVTGATDTQYF. CDR3 nucleotide sequence: TGTGCCAGCAAGCGAGTGACAGGGGCCACGGATACGCAGTATTTT.

The chain has TRBV28 and TRBJ2-1; D is undetermined. V lost 3 bases, J lost 5 bases, and 8 bases lay in between. The germline gives CDR1 MDHEN, CDR2 SYDVKM. The CDR3 has 13 residues. The CDR3 spells CASSFGFHNEQFF. The CDR3 DNA reads TGTGCCAGCAGTTTTGGTTTCCACAATGAGCAGTTCTTC. Filled out from reference TRBV28 and TRBJ2-1, the complete variable domain reads DVKVTQSSRYLVKRTGEKVFLECVQDMDHENMFWYRQDPGLGLRLIYFSYDVKMKEKGDIPEGYSVSREKKERFSLILESASTNQTSMYLCASSFGFHNEQFFGPGTRLTVL.